This record looks at one T cell receptor beta chain sequence and its context. This entry is derived from a study of OX40 agonist ivuxolimab in advanced cancers. The CDR3 sequence is 13 residues long. Deletions cut 4 bases from V and 1 base from J, with 7 bases between. CDR1 and CDR2 (germline): LNHDA, SQIVND (reference sequence). Autoimmune disease history or systemic immunosuppression led to patient exclusion. TCRdb keeps only in-frame clones here, not all; method: immunoSEQ multiplex PCR. The sample carries 95,000 to 150,000 clones, 85% to 90% recorded once. The sequence was collected from an adult with an advanced solid tumor such as melanoma, head and neck, liver or kidney cancer. The specimen comprised CD4+ or CD8+ T cells sorted from blood, sampled in a trial of the OX40 agonist ivuxolimab. The V call is TRBV19, the J call TRBJ1-1; D call uncertain. The CDR3 nucleotides read TGTGCCAGTAGTACCACAGCGAACACTGAAGCTTTCTTT. Amino acid sequence: CASSTTANTEAFF.